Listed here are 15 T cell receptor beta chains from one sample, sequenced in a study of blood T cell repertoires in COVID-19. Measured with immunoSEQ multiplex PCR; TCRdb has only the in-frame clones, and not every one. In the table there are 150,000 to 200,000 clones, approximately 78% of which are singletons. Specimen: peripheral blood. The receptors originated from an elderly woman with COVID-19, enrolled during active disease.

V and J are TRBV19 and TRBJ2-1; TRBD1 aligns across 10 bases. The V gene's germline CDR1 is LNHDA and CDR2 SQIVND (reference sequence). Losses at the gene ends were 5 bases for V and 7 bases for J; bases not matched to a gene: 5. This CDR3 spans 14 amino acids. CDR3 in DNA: TGTGCCAGTAGTTGGGGACAGGGGTTTAATGAGCAGTTCTTC. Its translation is CASSWGQGFNEQFF.

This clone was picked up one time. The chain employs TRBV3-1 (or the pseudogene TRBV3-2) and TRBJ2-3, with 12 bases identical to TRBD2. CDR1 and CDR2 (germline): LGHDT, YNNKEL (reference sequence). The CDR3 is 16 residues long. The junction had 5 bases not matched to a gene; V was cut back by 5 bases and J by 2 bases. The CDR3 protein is CASSTPSGGATDTQYF. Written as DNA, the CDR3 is TGTGCCAGCAGCACCCCTAGCGGGGGGGCCACAGATACGCAGTATTTT.

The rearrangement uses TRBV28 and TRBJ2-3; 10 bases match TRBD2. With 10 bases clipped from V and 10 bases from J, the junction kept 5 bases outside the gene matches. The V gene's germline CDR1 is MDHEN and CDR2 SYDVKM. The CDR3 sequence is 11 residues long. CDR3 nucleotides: TGTGCCACTGATAGCGGGAGGTCGCAGTATTTT. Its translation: CATDSGRSQYF.

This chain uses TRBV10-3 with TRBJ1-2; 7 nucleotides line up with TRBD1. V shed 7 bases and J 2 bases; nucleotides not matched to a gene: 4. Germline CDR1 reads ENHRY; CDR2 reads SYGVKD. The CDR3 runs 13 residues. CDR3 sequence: CAITRDSNYGYTF. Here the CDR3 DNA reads TGTGCCATCACCCGGGACAGCAACTATGGCTACACCTTC.

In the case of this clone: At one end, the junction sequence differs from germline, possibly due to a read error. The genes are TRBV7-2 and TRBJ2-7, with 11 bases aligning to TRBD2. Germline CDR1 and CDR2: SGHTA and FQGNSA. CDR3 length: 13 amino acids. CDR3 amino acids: CASSLLPTSGALF. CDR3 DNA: TGTGCCAGCAGCTTACTCCCGACTAGCGGGGCCCTCTTC.

The CDR3 sequence is CASSSQGIGEKLFF. CDR3 coding DNA: TGTGCCAGCAGCTCACAGGGGATTGGGGAAAAACTGTTTTTT. The rearrangement joins TRBV12-1 to TRBJ1-4; the table names TRBD1, a call not compared with the DNA. TRBV12-1 is designated a pseudogene. The CDR3 loop spans 14 amino acids.

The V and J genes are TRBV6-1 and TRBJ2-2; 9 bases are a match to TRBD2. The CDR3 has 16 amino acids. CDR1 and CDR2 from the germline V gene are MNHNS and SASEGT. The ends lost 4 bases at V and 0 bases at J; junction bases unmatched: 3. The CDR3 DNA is TGTGCCAGCAGTGGTTCTAGCGGGGCGAACACCGGGGAGCTGTTTTTT. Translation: CASSGSSGANTGELFF.

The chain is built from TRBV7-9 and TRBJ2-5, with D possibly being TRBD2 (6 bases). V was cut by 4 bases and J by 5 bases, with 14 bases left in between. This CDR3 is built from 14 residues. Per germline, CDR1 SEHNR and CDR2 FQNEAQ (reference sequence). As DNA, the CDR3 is TGTGCCAGCAGCTCCGGGACGGGGGTGGAGACCCAGTACTTC. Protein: CASSSGTGVETQYF.

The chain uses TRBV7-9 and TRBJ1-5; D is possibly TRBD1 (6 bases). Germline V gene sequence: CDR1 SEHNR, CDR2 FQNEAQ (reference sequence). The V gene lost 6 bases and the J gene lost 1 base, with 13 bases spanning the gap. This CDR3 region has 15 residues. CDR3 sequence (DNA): TGTGCCAGCAGTCATTCGGGACAAAGCAATCAGCCCCAGCATTTT. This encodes CASSHSGQSNQPQHF.

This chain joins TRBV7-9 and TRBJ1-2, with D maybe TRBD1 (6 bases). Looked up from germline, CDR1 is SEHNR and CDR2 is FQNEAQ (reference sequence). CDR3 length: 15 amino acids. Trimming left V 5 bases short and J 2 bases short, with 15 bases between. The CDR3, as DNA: TGTGCCAGCAGCCCTTTGGGCCAGGGGAACTATGGCTACACCTTC. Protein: CASSPLGQGNYGYTF.

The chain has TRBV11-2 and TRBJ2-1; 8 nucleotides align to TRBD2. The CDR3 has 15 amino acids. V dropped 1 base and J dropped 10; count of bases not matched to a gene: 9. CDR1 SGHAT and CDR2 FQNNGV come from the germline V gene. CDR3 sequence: CASSLGAGVHGEQFF. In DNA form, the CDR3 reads TGTGCCAGCAGCTTAGGAGCGGGAGTCCATGGGGAGCAGTTCTTC. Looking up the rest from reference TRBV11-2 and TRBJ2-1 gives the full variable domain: EAGVAQSPRYKIIEKRQSVAFWCNPISGHATLYWYQQILGQGPKLLIQFQNNGVVDDSQLPKDRFSAERLKGVDSTLKIQPAKLEDSAVYLCASSLGAGVHGEQFFGPGTRLTVL.

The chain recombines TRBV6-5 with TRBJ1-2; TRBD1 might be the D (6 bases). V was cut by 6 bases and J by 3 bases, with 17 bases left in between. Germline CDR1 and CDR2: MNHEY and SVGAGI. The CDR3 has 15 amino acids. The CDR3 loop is CASRREQGTDYGYTF. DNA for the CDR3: TGTGCCAGCAGGAGGGAACAGGGAACGGACTATGGCTACACCTTC.

Here the CDR3 reads CASRRGGYSYNSPLHF. In DNA form, the CDR3 reads TGTGCCAGCAGGAGGGGGGGGTACTCCTATAATTCACCCCTCCACTTT. V is TRBV6-6 and J is TRBJ1-6, with a tentative D call TRBD1 (6 bases). Trimming stripped 6 bases from V and 0 bases from J, with 12 bases between. The V gene's germline CDR1 is MNHNY and CDR2 SVGAGI (reference sequence). CDR3 size: 16 residues.

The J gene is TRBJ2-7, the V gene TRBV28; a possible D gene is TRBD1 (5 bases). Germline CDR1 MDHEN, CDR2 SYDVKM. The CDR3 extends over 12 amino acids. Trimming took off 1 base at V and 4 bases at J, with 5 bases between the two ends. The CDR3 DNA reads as TGTGCCAGCAGTTTATCAGGGTACGAGCAGTACTTC. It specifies CASSLSGYEQYF.

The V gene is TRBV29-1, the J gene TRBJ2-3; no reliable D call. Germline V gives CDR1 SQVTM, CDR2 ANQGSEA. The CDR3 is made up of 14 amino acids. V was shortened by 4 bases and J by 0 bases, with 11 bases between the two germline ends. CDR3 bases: TGCAGCGTTGCGTCCACTTCTAGCACAGATACGCAGTATTTT. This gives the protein CSVASTSSTDTQYF.